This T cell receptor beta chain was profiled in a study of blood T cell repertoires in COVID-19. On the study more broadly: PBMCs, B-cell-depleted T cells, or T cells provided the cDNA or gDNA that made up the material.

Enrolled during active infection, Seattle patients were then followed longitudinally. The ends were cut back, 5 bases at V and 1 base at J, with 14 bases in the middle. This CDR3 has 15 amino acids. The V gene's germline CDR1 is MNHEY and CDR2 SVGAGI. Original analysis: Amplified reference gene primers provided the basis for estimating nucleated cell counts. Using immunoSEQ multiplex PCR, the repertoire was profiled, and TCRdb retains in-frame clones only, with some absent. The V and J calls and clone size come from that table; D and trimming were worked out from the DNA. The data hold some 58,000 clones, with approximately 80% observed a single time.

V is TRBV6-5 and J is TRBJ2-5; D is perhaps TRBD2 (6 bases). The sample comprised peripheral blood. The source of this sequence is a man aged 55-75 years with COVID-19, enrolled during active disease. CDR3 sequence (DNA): TGTGCCAGCAGTCCATCTAGCGTACGCCAAGAGACCCAGTACTTC. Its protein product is CASSPSSVRQETQYF.